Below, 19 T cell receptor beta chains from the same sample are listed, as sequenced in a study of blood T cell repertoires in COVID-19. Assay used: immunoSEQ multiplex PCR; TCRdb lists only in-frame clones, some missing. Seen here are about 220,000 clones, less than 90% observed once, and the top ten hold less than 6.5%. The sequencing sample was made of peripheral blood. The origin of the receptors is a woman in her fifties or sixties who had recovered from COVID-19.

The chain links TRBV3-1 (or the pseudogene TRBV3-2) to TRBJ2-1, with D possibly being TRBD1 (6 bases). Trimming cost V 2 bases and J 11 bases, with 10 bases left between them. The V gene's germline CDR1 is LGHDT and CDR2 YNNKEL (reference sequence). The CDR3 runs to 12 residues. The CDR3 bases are TGTGCCAGCAGCCAATCGACAGGCCAGCAGTTCTTC. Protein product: CASSQSTGQQFF.

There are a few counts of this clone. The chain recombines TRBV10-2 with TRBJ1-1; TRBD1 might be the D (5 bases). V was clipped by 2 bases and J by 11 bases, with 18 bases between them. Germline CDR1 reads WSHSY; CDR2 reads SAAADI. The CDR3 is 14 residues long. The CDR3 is CASSEDPVVGRAFF. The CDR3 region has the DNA TGCGCCAGCAGTGAGGACCCAGTGGTGGGGCGGGCTTTCTTT.

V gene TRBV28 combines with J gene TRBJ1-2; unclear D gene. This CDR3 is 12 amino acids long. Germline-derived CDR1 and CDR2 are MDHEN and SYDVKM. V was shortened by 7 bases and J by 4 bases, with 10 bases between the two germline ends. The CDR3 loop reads CASITSSYGYTF. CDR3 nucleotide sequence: TGTGCCAGCATAACTTCCTCCTATGGCTACACCTTC.

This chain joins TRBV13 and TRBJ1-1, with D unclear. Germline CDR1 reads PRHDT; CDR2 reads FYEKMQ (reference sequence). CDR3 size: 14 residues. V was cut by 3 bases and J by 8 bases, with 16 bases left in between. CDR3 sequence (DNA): TGTGCCAGCAGCTTGGTTTCCAGTCTTTCGGAAGCTTTCTTT. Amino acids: CASSLVSSLSEAFF.

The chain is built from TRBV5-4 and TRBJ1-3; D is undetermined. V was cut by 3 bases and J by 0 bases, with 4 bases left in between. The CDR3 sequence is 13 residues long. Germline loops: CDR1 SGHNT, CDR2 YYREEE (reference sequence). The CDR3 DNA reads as TGTGCCAGCAGCTCCTACTCTGGAAACACCATATATTTT. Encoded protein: CASSSYSGNTIYF. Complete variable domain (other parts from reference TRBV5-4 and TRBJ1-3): ETGVTQSPTHLIKTRGQQVTLRCSSQSGHNTVSWYQQALGQGPQFIFQYYREEENGRGNFPPRFSGLQFPNYSSELNVNALELDDSALYLCASSSYSGNTIYFGEGSWLTVV.

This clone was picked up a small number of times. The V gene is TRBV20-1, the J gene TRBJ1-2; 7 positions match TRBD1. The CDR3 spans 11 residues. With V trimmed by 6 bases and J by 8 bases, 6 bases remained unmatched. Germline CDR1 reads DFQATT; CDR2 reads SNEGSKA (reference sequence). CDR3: CSATRGEGYTF. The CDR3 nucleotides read TGCAGTGCCACCAGGGGGGAAGGCTACACCTTC.

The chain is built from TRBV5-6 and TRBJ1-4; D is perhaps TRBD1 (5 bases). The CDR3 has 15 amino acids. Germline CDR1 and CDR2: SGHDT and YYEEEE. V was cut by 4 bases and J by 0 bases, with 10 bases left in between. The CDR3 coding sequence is TGTGCCAGCAGCACCCAGACAGCAACTAATGAAAAACTGTTTTTT. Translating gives CASSTQTATNEKLFF.

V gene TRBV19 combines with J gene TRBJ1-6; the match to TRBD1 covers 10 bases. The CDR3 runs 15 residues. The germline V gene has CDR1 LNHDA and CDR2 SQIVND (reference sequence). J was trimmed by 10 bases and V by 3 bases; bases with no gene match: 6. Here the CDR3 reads CASSISGQGDSPLHF. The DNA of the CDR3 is TGTGCCAGTAGTATTTCCGGACAGGGGGACTCACCCCTCCACTTT.

The CDR3 region is CASSSPRVREQYF. CDR3 DNA: TGTGCCAGCAGTTCCCCCAGGGTGAGGGAGCAGTACTTC. The V and J genes are TRBV6-6 and TRBJ2-7; D perhaps matches TRBD1 (5 bases). The V end was cut by 4 bases, the J end by 7 bases, with 14 bases between. The CDR3 has 13 residues. Germline V gene data show CDR1 as MNHNY and CDR2 as SVGAGI (reference sequence).

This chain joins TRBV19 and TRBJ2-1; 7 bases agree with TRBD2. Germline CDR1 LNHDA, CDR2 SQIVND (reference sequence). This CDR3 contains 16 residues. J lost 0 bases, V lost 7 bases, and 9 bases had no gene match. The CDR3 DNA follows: TGTGCCAGTAAGATAGGACTAGGTAGCTCCTACAATGAGCAGTTCTTC. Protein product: CASKIGLGSSYNEQFF.

The CDR3 loop is CASSLGGVSTDTQYF. CDR3 DNA sequence: TGTGCCAGCAGCTTAGGGGGGGTTAGTACAGATACGCAGTATTTT. The chain links TRBV11-2 to TRBJ2-3; perhaps TRBD2 as D (6 bases). Germline CDR1 reads SGHAT; CDR2 reads FQNNGV. The CDR3 length is 15 residues. The V end lost 1 base, the J end lost 3 bases, and 11 bases lay between the germline ends.

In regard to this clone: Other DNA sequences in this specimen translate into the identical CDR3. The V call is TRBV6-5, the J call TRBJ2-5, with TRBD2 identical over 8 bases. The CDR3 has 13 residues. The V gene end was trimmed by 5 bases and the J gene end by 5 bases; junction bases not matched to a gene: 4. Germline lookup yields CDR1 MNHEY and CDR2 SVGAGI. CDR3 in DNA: TGTGCCAGCAGTAGGGGACTAGGCGAGACCCAGTACTTC. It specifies CASSRGLGETQYF.

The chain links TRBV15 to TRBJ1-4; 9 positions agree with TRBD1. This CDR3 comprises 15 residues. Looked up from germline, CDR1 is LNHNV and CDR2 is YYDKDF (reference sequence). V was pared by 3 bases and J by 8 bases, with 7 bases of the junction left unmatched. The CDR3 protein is CATSSPTGGREKLFF. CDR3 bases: TGTGCCACCAGCAGCCCGACAGGGGGAAGGGAAAAACTGTTTTTT.

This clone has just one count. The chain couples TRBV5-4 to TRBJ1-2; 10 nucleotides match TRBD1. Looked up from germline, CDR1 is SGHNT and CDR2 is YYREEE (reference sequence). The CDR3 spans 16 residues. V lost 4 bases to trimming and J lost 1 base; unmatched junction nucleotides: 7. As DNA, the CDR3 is TGTGCCAGCAGCCTGGACAGGGGGGGATATAACTATGGCTACACCTTC. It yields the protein CASSLDRGGYNYGYTF.

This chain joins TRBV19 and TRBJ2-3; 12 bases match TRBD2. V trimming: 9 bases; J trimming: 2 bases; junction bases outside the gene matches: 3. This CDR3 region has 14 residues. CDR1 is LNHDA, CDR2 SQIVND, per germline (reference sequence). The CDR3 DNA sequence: TGTGCCAGCACTAGCGGGGGGCACACAGATACGCAGTATTTT. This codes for CASTSGGHTDTQYF.

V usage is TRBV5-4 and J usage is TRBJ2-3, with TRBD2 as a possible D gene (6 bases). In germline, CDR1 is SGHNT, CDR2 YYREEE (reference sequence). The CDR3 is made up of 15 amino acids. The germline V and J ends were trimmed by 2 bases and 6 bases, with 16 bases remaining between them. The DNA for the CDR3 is TGTGCCAGCAGCTTATTCGGGGGATCGAAGGATACGCAGTATTTT. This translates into CASSLFGGSKDTQYF.

The CDR3, as DNA: TGTGCCAGCAGTTTCTCCTCCTCCTACGAGCAGTACTTC. It codes for CASSFSSSYEQYF. The chain is built from TRBV27 and TRBJ2-7; D unresolved. Trimming stripped 3 bases from V and 0 bases from J, with 6 bases between. The CDR3 is 13 amino acids. Per germline, CDR1 MNHEY and CDR2 SMNVEV (reference sequence).

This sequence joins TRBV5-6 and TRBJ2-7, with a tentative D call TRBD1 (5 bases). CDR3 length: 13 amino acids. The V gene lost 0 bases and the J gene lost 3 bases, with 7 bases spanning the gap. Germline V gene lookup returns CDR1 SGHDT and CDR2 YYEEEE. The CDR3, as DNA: TGTGCCAGCAGCTTGGGGACACACTACGAGCAGTACTTC. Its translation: CASSLGTHYEQYF.

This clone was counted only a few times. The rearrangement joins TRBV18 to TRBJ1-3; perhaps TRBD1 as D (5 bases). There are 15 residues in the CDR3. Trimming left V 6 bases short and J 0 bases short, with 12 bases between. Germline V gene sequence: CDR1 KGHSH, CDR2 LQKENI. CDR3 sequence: CASSLQDTSGNTIYF. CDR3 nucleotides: TGTGCCAGCTCTTTACAGGACACCTCTGGAAACACCATATATTTT.